Listed below are T cell receptor beta chains from one sample, sequenced in a study of shared clonotypes between healthy human individuals. Using immunoSEQ multiplex PCR, the repertoire was profiled, and TCRdb retains in-frame clones only, with some absent. Of some 2 million clones in the sample, roughly 96% were seen once. The specimen sequenced was naive CD4+ T cells sorted from blood. The receptors stem from a man aged 18 to 35 in good health. Both conserved end residues are part of each CDR3. A D gene is named only where the DNA matches it firmly. Part of the rows lack a size; the others show once, few, many or a class for expanded clones.

CASSYPKQSYEQYF	TGTGCCAGCAGTTACCCGAAGCAGTCCTACGAGCAGTACTTC	TRBV6-6	-	TRBJ2-7	-
CASSPIRGQGNTIYF	TGTGCCAGCAGCCCGATAAGGGGGCAGGGAAACACCATATATTTT	TRBV11-2	TRBD1	TRBJ1-3	-
CASSPQVTDTQYF	TGTGCCAGCAGTCCCCAAGTCACAGATACGCAGTATTTT	TRBV7-8	-	TRBJ2-3	-
CASSSLGLADYEQYF	TGTGCCAGCAGTTCGCTGGGACTAGCGGATTACGAGCAGTACTTC	TRBV27	TRBD2	TRBJ2-7	once
CASSLGQDQPQHF	TGTGCCAGCTCACTTGGGCAAGATCAGCCCCAGCATTTT	TRBV18	-	TRBJ1-5	-
CASSFDRGYTF	TGTGCCAGCAGCTTTGATCGTGGCTACACCTTC	TRBV5-8	-	TRBJ1-2	many
CTSSQYTGDQPQHF	TGCACCAGCAGCCAATACACAGGGGATCAGCCCCAGCATTTT	TRBV1	-	TRBJ1-5	-
CASSSWTDNEQFF	TGTGCCAGCAGTTCATGGACCGACAATGAGCAGTTCTTC	TRBV5-6	-	TRBJ2-1	-
CASSSGKETQYF	TGCGCCAGCAGTTCAGGGAAAGAGACCCAGTACTTC	TRBV5-1	-	TRBJ2-5	-
CASSAMPGQLSNTEAFF	TGCGCCAGCAGCGCGATGCCGGGACAGCTTTCGAACACTGAAGCTTTCTTT	TRBV5-1	TRBD1	TRBJ1-1	-
CASSFYSLTNTGELFF	TGTGCCAGCAGTTTTTACTCGCTGACGAACACCGGGGAGCTGTTTTTT	TRBV27	-	TRBJ2-2	-
CASSPPGQGVRNEQFF	TGTGCCAGCTCACCACCAGGACAGGGGGTGCGGAATGAGCAGTTCTTC	TRBV18	TRBD1	TRBJ2-1	-
CASSATGVTGELFF	TGTGCCAGCAGCGCTACAGGGGTCACCGGGGAGCTGTTTTTT	TRBV9	TRBD1	TRBJ2-2	-
CSADVRDRVNF	TGCAGTGCTGACGTCCGGGACAGGGTCAACTTC	TRBV20-1	TRBD1	TRBJ1-2	-
CASSRLRGGEETQYF	TGTGCCAGTAGCCGCCTACGGGGGGGTGAGGAGACCCAGTACTTC	TRBV19	TRBD2	TRBJ2-5	-
CASSRRDASSYEQYF	TGTGCCAGCAGTCGCCGAGACGCGAGCTCCTACGAGCAGTACTTC	TRBV6-5	-	TRBJ2-7	-
CASSLERANEKLFF	TGCGCCAGCAGCTTGGAACGGGCCAATGAAAAACTGTTTTTT	TRBV5-1	-	TRBJ1-4	-
CASTPGYKQETQYF	TGTGCCAGCACTCCCGGCTACAAGCAAGAGACCCAGTACTTC	TRBV2	-	TRBJ2-5	-
CASSPDGGASYGYTF	TGCGCCAGCAGCCCGGACGGGGGCGCTTCGTATGGCTACACCTTC	TRBV5-1	-	TRBJ1-2	-
CASSPGPEQYF	TGTGCCAGCAGCCCGGGCCCGGAGCAGTACTTC	TRBV11-2	-	TRBJ2-7	-
CASSPPGGGYTF	TGTGCCAGCAGTCCCCCAGGGGGTGGCTACACCTTC	TRBV6-5	TRBD1	TRBJ1-2	once
CASSLGSSSTDTQYF	TGCGCCAGCAGCTTGGGGTCGTCTAGCACAGATACGCAGTATTTT	TRBV5-1	-	TRBJ2-3	-
CASSVDLGGDRGNIQYF	TGTGCCAGCAGCGTAGATCTTGGTGGAGATCGGGGAAACATTCAGTACTTC	TRBV9	-	TRBJ2-4	-
CASSTGGGRNSPLHF	TGTGCCAGCAGCACCGGAGGGGGTAGAAATTCACCCCTCCACTTT	TRBV11-2	-	TRBJ1-6	-
CASSGRQGAFGAFF	TGTGCCAGCAGCGGAAGACAGGGGGCGTTTGGAGCTTTCTTT	TRBV7-2	TRBD1	TRBJ1-1	-
CASSWTSGGPYEQYF	TGTGCCAGCAGCTGGACTAGCGGGGGACCCTACGAGCAGTACTTC	TRBV7-3	TRBD2	TRBJ2-7	-
CASSVGPGQGKNQPQHF	TGTGCCAGCAGCGTAGGACCGGGACAGGGGAAAAATCAGCCCCAGCATTTT	TRBV9	TRBD1	TRBJ1-5	-
CATGTLTDTQYF	TGTGCCACCGGGACCCTCACAGATACGCAGTATTTT	TRBV2	-	TRBJ2-3	-
CASSEWQQPHSGNTIYF	TGTGCCAGCAGTGAATGGCAACAACCACACTCTGGAAACACCATATATTTT	TRBV6-1	-	TRBJ1-3	-
CASSLTAGISQETQYF	TGTGCCAGCAGTTTAACGGCAGGGATATCACAAGAGACCCAGTACTTC	TRBV27	-	TRBJ2-5	-
CASSLAGDYGYTF	TGTGCCAGCAGCTTAGCGGGGGACTATGGCTACACCTTC	TRBV7-8	-	TRBJ1-2	-